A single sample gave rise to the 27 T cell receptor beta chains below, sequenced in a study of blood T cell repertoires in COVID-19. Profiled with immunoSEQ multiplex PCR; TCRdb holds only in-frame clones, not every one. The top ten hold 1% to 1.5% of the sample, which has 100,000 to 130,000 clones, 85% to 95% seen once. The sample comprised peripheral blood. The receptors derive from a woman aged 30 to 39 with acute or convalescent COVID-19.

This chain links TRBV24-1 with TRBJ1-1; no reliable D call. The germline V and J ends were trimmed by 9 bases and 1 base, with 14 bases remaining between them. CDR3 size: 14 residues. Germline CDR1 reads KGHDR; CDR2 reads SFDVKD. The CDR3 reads CATRGEGGNTEAFF. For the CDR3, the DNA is TGTGCCACCCGTGGGGAGGGTGGGAACACTGAAGCTTTCTTT.

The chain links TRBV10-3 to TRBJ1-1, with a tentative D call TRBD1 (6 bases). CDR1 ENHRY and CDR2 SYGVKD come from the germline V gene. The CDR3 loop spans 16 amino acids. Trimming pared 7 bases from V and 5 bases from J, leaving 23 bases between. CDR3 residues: CAITPPPQQGKTEAFF. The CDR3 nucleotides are TGTGCCATCACCCCACCCCCCCAACAGGGAAAGACTGAAGCTTTCTTT.

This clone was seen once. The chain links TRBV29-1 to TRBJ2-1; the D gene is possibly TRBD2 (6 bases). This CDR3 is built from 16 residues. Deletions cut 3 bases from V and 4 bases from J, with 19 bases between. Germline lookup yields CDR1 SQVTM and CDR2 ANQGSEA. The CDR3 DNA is TGCAGCGTTGAGGTAGCGGCGGGTAGGGTTTACAATGAGCAGTTCTTC. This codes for CSVEVAAGRVYNEQFF.

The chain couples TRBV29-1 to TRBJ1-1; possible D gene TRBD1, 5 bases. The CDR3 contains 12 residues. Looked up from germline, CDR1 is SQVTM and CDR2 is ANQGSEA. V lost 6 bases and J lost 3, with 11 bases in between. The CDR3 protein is CSVETDDTEAFF. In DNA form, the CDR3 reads TGCAGCGTGGAGACAGATGACACTGAAGCTTTCTTT.

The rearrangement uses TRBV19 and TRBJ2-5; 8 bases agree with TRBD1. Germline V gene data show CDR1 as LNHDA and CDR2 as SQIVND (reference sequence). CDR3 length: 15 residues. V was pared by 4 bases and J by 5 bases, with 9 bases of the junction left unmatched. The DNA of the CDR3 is TGTGCCAGTAGTACCCTCCCAGGGGGCGGGGAGACCCAGTACTTC. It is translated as CASSTLPGGGETQYF.

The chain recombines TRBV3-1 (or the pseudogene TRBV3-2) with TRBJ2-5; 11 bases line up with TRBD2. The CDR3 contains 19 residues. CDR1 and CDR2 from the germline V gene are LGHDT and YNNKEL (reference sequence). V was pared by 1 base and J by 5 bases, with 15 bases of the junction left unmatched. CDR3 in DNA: TGTGCCAGCAGCCAAGGGAGTTTGGGACTAGCGGTAGGCGCGGAGACCCAGTACTTC. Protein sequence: CASSQGSLGLAVGAETQYF.

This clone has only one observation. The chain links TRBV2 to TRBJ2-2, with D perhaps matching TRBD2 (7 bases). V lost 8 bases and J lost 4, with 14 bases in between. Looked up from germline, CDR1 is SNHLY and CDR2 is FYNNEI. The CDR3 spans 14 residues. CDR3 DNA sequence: TGTGCCAGCTCGACGGGGGGCGGCACCGGGGAGCTGTTTTTT. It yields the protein CASSTGGGTGELFF.

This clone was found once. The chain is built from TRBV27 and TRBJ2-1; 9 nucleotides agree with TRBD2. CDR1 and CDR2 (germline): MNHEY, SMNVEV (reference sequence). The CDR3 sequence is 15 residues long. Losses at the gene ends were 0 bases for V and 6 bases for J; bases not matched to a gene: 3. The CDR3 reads CASSLSAGGPNEQFF. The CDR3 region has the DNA TGTGCCAGCAGTTTATCCGCGGGGGGGCCCAATGAGCAGTTCTTC.

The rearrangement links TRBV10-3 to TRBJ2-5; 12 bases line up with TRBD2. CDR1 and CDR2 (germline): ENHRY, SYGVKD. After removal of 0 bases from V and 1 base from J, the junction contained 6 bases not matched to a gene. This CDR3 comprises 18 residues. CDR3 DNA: TGTGCCATCAGTGAGTCGAAGACTAGCGGGAGCGCCCAAGAGACCCAGTACTTC. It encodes CAISESKTSGSAQETQYF.

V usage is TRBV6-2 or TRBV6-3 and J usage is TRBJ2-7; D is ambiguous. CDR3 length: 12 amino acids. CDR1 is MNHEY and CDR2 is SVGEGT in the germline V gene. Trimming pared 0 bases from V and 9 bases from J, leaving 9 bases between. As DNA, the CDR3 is TGTGCCAGCAGTTACTCGAATAGGAGGCAGTACTTC. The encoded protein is CASSYSNRRQYF.

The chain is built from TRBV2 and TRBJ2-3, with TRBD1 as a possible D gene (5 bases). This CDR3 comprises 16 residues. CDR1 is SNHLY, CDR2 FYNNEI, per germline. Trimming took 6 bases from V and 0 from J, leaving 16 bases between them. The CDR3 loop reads CASSKTTTGSTDTQYF. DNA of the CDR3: TGTGCCAGCAGCAAAACAACCACAGGTAGCACAGATACGCAGTATTTT. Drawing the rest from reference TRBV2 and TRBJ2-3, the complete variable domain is EPEVTQTPSHQVTQMGQEVILRCVPISNHLYFYWYRQILGQKVEFLVSFYNNEISEKSEIFDDQFSVERPDGSNFTLKIRSTKLEDSAMYFCASSKTTTGSTDTQYFGPGTRLTVL.

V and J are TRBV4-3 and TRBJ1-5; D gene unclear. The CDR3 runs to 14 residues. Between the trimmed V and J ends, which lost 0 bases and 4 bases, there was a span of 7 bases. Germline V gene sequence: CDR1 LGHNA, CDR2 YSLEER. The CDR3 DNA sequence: TGCGCCAGCAGCCAAGAGTTTCAGAATCAGCCCCAGCATTTT. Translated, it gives CASSQEFQNQPQHF.

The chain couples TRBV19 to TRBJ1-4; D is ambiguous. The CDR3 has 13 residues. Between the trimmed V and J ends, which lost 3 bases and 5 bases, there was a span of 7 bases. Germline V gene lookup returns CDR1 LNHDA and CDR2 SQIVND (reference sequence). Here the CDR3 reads CASSMNRNEKLFF. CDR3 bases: TGTGCCAGTAGTATGAACCGGAATGAAAAACTGTTTTTT.

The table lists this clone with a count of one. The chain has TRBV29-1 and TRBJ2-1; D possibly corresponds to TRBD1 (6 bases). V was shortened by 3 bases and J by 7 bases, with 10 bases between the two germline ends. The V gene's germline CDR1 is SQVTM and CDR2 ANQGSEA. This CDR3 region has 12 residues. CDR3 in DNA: TGCAGCGTTGATTCAGGGGCGAATGAGCAGTTCTTC. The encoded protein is CSVDSGANEQFF.

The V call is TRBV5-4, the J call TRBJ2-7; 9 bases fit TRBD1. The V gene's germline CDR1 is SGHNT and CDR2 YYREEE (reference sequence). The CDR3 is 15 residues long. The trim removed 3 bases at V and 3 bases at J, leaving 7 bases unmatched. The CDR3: CASSSGQGQYYEQYF. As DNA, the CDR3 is TGTGCCAGCAGCTCTGGACAGGGGCAATACTACGAGCAGTACTTC.

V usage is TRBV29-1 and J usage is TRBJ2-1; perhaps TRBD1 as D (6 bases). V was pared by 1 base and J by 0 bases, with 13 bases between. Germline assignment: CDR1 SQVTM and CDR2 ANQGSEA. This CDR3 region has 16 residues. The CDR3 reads CSVEGLVGGSYNEQFF. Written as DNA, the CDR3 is TGCAGCGTTGAAGGTTTAGTAGGGGGCTCCTACAATGAGCAGTTCTTC.

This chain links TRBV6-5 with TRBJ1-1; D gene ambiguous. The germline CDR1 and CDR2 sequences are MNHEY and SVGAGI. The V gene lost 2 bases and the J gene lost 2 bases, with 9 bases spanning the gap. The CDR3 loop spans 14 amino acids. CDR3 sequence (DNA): TGTGCCAGCAGTTACGGTCAGTTAAACACTGAAGCTTTCTTT. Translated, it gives CASSYGQLNTEAFF.

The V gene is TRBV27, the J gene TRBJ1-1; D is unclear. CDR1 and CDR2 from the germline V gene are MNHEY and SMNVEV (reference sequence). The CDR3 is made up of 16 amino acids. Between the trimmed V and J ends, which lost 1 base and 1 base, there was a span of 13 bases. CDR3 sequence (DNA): TGTGCCAGCAGTTTATGGCCCCGAACATCGAACACTGAAGCTTTCTTT. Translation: CASSLWPRTSNTEAFF.

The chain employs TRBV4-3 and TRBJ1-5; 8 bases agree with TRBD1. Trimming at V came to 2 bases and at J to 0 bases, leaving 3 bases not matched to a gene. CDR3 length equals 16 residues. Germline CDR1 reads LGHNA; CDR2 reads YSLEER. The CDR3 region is CASSQSGTGSNQPQHF. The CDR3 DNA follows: TGCGCCAGCAGCCAATCCGGGACAGGTAGCAATCAGCCCCAGCATTTT.

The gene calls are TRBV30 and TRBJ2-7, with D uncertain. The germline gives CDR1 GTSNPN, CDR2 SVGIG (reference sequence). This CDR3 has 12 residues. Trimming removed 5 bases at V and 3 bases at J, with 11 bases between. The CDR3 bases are TGTGCCTGGGGCCACCCCTACTACGAGCAGTACTTC. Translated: CAWGHPYYEQYF.

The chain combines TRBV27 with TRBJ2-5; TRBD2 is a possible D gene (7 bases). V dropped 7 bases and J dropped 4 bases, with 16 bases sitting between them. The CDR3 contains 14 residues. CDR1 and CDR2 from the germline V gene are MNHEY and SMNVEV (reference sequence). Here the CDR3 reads CASTPGGPGETQYF. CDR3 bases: TGTGCCAGCACGCCCGGGGGGCCGGGAGAGACCCAGTACTTC.

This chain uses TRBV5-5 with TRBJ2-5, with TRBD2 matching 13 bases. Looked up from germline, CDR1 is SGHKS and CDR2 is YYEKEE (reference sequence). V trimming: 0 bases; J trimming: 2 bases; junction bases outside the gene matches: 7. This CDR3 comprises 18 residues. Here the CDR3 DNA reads TGTGCCAGCAGCTTGGAAGGAGGACTAGCGGGGGAACAAGAGACCCAGTACTTC. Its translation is CASSLEGGLAGEQETQYF.

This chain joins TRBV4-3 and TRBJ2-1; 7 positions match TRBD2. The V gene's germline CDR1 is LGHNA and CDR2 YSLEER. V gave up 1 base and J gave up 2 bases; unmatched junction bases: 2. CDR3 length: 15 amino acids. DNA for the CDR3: TGCGCCAGCAGCCAAGCCCGGGGGGCCTACAATGAGCAGTTCTTC. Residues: CASSQARGAYNEQFF.

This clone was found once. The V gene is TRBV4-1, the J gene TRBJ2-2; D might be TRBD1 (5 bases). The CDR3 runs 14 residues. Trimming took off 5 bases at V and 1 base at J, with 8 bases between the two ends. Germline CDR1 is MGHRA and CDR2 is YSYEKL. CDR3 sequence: CASSRQGNTGELFF. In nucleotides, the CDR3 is TGCGCCAGCAGCAGGCAGGGGAACACCGGGGAGCTGTTTTTT.

CDR3 coding DNA: TGTGCCATCAGAGGGACAGACCGCTCCTACGAGCAGTACTTC. As protein: CAIRGTDRSYEQYF. The chain employs TRBV10-3 and TRBJ2-7; 7 bases map to TRBD1. V gave up 6 bases and J gave up 0 bases; unmatched junction bases: 5. The CDR3 consists of 14 residues. Germline assignment: CDR1 ENHRY and CDR2 SYGVKD.

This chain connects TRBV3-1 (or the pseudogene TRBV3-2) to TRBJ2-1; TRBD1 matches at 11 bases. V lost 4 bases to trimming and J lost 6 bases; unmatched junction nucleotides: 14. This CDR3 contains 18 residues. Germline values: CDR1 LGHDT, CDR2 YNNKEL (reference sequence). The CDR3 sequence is CASSRQLPGQGVSNEQFF. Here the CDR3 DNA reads TGTGCCAGCAGCCGACAACTCCCGGGACAGGGGGTATCCAATGAGCAGTTCTTC.

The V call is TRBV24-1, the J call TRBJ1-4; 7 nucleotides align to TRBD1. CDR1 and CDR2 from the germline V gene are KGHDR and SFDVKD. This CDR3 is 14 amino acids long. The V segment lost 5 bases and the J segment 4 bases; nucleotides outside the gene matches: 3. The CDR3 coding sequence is TGTGCCACCAGTGTCGGACAGGATAATGAAAAACTGTTTTTT. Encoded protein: CATSVGQDNEKLFF.